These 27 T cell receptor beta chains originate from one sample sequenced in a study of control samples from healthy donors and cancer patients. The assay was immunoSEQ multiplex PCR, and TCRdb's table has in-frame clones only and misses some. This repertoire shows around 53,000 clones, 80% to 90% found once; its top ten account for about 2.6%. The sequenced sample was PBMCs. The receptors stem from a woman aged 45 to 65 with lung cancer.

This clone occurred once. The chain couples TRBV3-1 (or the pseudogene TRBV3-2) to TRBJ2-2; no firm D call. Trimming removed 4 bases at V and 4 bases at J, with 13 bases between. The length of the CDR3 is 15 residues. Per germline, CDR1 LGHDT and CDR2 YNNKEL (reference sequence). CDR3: CASSPSPFGTGELFF. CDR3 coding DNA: TGTGCCAGCAGCCCATCCCCCTTCGGCACCGGGGAGCTGTTTTTT.

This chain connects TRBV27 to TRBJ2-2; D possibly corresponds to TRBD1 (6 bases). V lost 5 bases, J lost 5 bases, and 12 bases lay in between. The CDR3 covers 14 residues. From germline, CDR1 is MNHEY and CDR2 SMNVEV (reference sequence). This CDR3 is CASSIQGRTGELFF. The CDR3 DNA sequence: TGTGCCAGCAGTATACAGGGACGGACCGGGGAGCTGTTTTTT.

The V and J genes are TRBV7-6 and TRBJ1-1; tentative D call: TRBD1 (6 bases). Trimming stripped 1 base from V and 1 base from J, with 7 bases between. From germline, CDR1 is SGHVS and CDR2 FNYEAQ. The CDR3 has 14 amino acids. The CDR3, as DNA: TGTGCCAGCAGCTTAGAAGGGGGGAACACTGAAGCTTTCTTT. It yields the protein CASSLEGGNTEAFF.

The CDR3 DNA sequence: TGTGCCAGTAGCCGGGACCCCGCGAACACCGGGGAGCTGTTTTTT. Its protein product is CASSRDPANTGELFF. The J gene is TRBJ2-2, the V gene TRBV19; tentatively, D is TRBD1 or TRBD2 (5 bases each). CDR1 is LNHDA and CDR2 is SQIVND in the germline V gene (reference sequence). V shed 6 bases and J shed 0 bases, with 11 bases lying between them. CDR3 length: 15 residues. Combining the CDR3 with reference TRBV19 and TRBJ2-2 gives the whole variable domain DGGITQSPKYLFRKEGQNVTLSCEQNLNHDAMYWYRQDPGQGLRLIYYSQIVNDFQKGDIAEGYSVSREKKESFPLTVTSAQKNPTAFYLCASSRDPANTGELFFGEGSRLTVL.

CDR3 DNA: TGTGCCATAGGGAGGGATACGCAGTATTTT. Translated, it gives CAIGRDTQYF. This rearrangement joins TRBV28 to TRBJ2-3, with TRBD2 as a possible D gene (6 bases). From germline, CDR1 is MDHEN and CDR2 SYDVKM. Trimming pared 10 bases from V and 6 bases from J, leaving 8 bases between. This CDR3 spans 10 amino acids.

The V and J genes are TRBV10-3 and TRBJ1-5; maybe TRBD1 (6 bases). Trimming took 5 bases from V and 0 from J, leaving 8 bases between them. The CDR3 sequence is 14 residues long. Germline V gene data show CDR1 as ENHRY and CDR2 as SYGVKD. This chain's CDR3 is CAISRDTSNQPQHF. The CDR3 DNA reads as TGTGCCATCAGTCGGGACACTAGCAATCAGCCCCAGCATTTT.

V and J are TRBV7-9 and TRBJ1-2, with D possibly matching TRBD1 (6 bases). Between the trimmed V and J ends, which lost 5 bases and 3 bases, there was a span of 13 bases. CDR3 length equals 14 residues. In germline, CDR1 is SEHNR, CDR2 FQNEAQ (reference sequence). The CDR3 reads CASSETGIHYGYTF. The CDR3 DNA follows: TGTGCCAGCAGCGAGACAGGTATTCACTATGGCTACACCTTC.

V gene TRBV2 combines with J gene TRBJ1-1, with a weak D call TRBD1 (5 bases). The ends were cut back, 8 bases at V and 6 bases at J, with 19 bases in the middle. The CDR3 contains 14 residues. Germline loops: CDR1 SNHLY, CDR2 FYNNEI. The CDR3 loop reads CASGKSGTQPEAFF. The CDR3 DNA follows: TGTGCCAGCGGTAAGTCAGGGACTCAACCTGAAGCTTTCTTT. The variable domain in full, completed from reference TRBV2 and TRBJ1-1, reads EPEVTQTPSHQVTQMGQEVILRCVPISNHLYFYWYRQILGQKVEFLVSFYNNEISEKSEIFDDQFSVERPDGSNFTLKIRSTKLEDSAMYFCASGKSGTQPEAFFGQGTRLTVV.

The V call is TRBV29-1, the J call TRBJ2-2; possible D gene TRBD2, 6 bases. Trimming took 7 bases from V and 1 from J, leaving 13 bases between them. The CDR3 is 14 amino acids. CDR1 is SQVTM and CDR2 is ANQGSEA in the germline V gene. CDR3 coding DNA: TGCAGCGCATCTCCCGGGGGGAACACCGGGGAGCTGTTTTTT. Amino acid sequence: CSASPGGNTGELFF.

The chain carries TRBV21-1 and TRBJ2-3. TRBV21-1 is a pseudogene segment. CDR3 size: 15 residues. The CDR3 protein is CASSKGMGGTDTQYF. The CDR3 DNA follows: TGTGCCAGCAGCAAAGGAATGGGGGGCACAGATACGCAGTATTTT.

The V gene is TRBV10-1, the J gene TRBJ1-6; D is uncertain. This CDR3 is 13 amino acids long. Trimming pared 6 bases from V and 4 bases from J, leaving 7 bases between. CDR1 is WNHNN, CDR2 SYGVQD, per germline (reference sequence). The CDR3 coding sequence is TGCGCCAGCAGGGACGGTTATAATTCACCCCTCCACTTT. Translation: CASRDGYNSPLHF.

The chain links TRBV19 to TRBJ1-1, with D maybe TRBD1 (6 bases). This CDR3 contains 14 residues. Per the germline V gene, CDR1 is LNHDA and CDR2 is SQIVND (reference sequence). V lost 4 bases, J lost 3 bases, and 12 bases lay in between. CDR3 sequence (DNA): TGTGCCAGTAGTACGGGACACCAGGACACTGAAGCTTTCTTT. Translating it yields CASSTGHQDTEAFF.

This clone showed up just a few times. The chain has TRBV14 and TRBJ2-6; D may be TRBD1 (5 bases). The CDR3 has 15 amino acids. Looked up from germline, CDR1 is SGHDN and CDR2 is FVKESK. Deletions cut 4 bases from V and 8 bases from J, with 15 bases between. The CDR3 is CASSRVGGATNVLTF. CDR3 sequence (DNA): TGTGCCAGCAGCCGAGTGGGTGGGGCAACCAACGTCCTGACTTTC.

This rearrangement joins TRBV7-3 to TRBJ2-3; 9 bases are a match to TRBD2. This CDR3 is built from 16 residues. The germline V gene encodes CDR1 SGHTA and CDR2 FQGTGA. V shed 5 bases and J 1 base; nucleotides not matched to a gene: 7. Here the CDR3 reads CASSQIAGVGTDTQYF. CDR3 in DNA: TGTGCCAGCAGCCAAATAGCGGGGGTTGGCACAGATACGCAGTATTTT.

Here the CDR3 reads CASTQGWGTGTYGYTF. The CDR3 DNA follows: TGTGCCAGCACCCAGGGGTGGGGGACAGGGACCTATGGCTACACCTTC. This chain links TRBV7-2 with TRBJ1-2; 9 bases are shared with TRBD1. From germline, CDR1 is SGHTA and CDR2 FQGNSA. The CDR3 is 16 amino acids. V lost 7 bases and J lost 4; bases outside the gene matches: 13.

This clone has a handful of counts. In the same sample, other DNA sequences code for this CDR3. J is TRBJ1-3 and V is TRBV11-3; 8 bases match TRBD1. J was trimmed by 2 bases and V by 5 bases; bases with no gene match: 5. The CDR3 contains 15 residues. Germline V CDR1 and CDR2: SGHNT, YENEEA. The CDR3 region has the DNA TGTGCCAGCAGCCCCGGACAGGGTCCTGGAAACACCATATATTTT. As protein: CASSPGQGPGNTIYF.

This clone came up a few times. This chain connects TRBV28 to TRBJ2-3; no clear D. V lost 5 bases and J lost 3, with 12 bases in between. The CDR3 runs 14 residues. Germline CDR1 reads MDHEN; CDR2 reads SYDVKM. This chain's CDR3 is CASSLTTATDTQYF. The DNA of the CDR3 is TGTGCCAGCAGTCTTACTACAGCGACAGATACGCAGTATTTT. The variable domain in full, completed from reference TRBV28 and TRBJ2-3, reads DVKVTQSSRYLVKRTGEKVFLECVQDMDHENMFWYRQDPGLGLRLIYFSYDVKMKEKGDIPEGYSVSREKKERFSLILESASTNQTSMYLCASSLTTATDTQYFGPGTRLTVL.

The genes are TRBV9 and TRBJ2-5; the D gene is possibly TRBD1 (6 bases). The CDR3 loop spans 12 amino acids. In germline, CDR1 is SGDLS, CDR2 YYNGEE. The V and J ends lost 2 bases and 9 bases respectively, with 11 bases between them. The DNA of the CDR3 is TGTGCCAGCAGCGTTTCCGAGGGGGCCCAGTACTTC. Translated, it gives CASSVSEGAQYF.

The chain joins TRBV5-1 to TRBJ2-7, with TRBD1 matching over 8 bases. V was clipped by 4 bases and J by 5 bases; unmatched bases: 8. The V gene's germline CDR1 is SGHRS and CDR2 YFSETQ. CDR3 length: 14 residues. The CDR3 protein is CASSPTTGEDEQYF. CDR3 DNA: TGCGCCAGCAGCCCAACGACAGGGGAGGACGAGCAGTACTTC.

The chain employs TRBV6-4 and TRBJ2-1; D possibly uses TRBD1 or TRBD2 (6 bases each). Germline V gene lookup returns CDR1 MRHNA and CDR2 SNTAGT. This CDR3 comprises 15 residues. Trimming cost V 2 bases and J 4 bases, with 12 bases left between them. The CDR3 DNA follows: TGTGCCAGCAGTGACATGGGGGGCCTTTACAATGAGCAGTTCTTC. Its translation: CASSDMGGLYNEQFF.

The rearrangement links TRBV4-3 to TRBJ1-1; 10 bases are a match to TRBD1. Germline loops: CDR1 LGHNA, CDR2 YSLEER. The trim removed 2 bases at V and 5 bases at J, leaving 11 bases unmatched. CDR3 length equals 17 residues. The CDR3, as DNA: TGCGCCAGCAGCCAAATAAATCCGGGACAGGGGAAAACTGAAGCTTTCTTT. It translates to CASSQINPGQGKTEAFF.

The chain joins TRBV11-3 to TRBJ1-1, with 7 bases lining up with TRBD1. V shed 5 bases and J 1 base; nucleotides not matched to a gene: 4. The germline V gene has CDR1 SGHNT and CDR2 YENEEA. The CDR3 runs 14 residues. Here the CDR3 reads CASSGHRGNTEAFF. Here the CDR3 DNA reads TGTGCCAGCAGCGGGCACAGGGGGAACACTGAAGCTTTCTTT.

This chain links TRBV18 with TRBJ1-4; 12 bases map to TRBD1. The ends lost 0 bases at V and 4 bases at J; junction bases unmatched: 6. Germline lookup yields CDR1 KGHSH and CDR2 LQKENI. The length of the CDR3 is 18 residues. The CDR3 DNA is TGTGCCAGCTCACCACCGAGGGGACAGGGGGCGAATAATGAAAAACTGTTTTTT. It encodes CASSPPRGQGANNEKLFF.

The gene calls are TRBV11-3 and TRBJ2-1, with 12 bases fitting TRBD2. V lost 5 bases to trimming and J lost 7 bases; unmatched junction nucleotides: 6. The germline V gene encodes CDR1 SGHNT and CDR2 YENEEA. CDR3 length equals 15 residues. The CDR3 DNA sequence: TGTGCCAGCAGCCAGACTAGCGGGGGCCGTAATGAGCAGTTCTTC. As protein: CASSQTSGGRNEQFF.

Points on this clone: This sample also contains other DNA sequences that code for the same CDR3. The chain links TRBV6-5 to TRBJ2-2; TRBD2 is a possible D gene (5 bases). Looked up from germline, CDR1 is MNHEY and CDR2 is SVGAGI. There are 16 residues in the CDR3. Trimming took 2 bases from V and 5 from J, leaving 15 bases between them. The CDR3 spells CASSYKRRTGTGELFF. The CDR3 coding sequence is TGTGCCAGCAGTTACAAGAGGCGAACGGGAACCGGGGAGCTGTTTTTT.

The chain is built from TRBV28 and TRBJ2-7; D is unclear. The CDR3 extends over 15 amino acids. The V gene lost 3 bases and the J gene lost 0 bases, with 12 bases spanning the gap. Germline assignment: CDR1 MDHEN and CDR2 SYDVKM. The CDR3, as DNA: TGTGCCAGCAGTTTCGTTGGGATAAGCTCCTACGAGCAGTACTTC. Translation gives CASSFVGISSYEQYF.

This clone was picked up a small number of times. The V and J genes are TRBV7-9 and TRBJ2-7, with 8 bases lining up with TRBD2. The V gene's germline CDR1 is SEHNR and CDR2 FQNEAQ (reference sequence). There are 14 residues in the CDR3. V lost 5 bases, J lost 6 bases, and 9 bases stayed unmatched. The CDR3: CASSGAGTSREQYF. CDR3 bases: TGTGCCAGCAGCGGAGCCGGGACTAGTCGCGAGCAGTACTTC.